Listed below are T cell receptor beta chains from one sample, sequenced in a study of blood T cell repertoires in COVID-19. Data came from immunoSEQ multiplex PCR; TCRdb stores just in-frame clones and leaves some out. The profile shows 250,000 to 350,000 clones, 85% to 90% of them singletons. The sequenced sample consisted of PBMCs or T cells enriched from blood (not recorded which). The origin of the receptors is a woman between 45 and 65 years old who had been exposed to COVID-19. Each CDR3 is given with its conserved first and last residue. Not every row has a clone size; where given, it reads once, few, many or a size class.

clone_size,j_call,v_call,cdr3_aa
.,TRBJ1-1,TRBV7-9,CASSPRTGGTEAFF
.,TRBJ2-1,TRBV2,CASTTSGDNNEQFF
once,TRBJ2-1,TRBV6-5,CASRTKPGQLNEQFF
.,TRBJ1-2,TRBV20-1,CSARSGYGYTF
.,TRBJ2-1,TRBV6-5,CASEQMIYYNEQFF
.,TRBJ1-5,TRBV4-2,CASSQDPYRVNQPQHF
.,TRBJ2-1,TRBV11-2,CASSSYRQGAHNEQFF
.,TRBJ2-7,TRBV12-3/TRBV12-4,CASTLGGTYEQYF
.,TRBJ1-6,TRBV3-1/TRBV3-2,CASSQGGGTHNSPLHF
.,TRBJ2-5,TRBV11-2,CASSLGRGAAVTQYF
.,TRBJ2-1,TRBV28,CASSLSGSGDYNEQFF
.,TRBJ1-2,TRBV18,CASSPVGGEGYTF
.,TRBJ1-1,TRBV19,CASSIRVHTEAFF
.,TRBJ2-7,TRBV5-4,CASSLGARGSSYEQYF
.,TRBJ2-5,TRBV7-2,CASSLQAGGGETQYF
.,TRBJ2-7,TRBV15,CATSREMGTTYEQYF
.,TRBJ2-7,TRBV16,CASSHTGVPYEQYF
.,TRBJ2-7,TRBV6-5,CASRERGYEQYF
few,TRBJ2-7,TRBV15,CATSRGPGQGSYEQYF
many,TRBJ1-3,TRBV2,CASCQDRGNTIYF